This note documents a single T cell receptor beta chain sequence. A second about 7 to 12 cycle PCR used barcoded and J-beta primers. From the 5' RACE reads, TCRdb called clonotypes with MiXCR, one entry per CDR3 protein. Of 1.8 million or so distinct CDR3 sequences in the sample, roughly two fifths were seen once. Unmatched junction bases numbered 6, after V lost 5 bases and J lost 5 bases. Germline values: CDR1 SEHNR, CDR2 FQNEAQ (reference sequence). The CDR3 spans 16 residues. This record belongs to a study of blood T cells in healthy people across ages. The sequenced material came from blood. This TCR came from a human donor in good health. V usage is TRBV7-9 and J usage is TRBJ2-1; 13 positions agree with TRBD2. CDR3 sequence: CASSPGTSGGDNEQFF. DNA of the CDR3: TGTGCCAGCAGCCCAGGAACTAGCGGGGGGGACAATGAGCAGTTCTTC.